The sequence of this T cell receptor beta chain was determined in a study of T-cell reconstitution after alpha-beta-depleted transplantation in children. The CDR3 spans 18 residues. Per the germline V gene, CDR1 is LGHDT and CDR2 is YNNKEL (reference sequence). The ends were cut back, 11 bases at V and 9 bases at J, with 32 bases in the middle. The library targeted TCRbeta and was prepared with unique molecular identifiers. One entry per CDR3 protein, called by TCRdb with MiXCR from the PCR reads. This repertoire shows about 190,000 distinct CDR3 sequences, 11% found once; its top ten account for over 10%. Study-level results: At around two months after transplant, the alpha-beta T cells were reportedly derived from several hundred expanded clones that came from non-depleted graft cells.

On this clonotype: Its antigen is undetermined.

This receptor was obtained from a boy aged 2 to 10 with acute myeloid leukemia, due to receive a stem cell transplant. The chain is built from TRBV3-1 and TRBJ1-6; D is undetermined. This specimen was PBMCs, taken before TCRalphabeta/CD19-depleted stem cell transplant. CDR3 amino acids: CACCFWGSSPATRSPLHF. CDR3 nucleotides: TGTGCCTGCTGTTTTTGGGGATCCTCGCCCGCTACTCGTTCACCCCTCCACTTT.